A single T cell receptor beta chain is shown here with its context. The antigen remains unidentified. The data belong to a study of cytomegalovirus exposure and HLA in healthy donors. Overall study: Most donors, around 81% of approximately 400 genotyped, fell in the Caucasian-associated ancestry cluster.

The PCR made use of 60 Vbeta and 13 Jbeta primers. Here immunoSEQ multiplex PCR was the method, and the copy in TCRdb shows in-frame clones only, minus some. Among approximately 93,000 clones listed, approximately 69% were seen once. The CDR3 sequence is 16 residues long. Germline values: CDR1 SNHLY, CDR2 FYNNEI. With 6 bases clipped from V and 4 bases from J, the junction kept 7 bases outside the gene matches. Whole-study findings and limits: Analysis was carried out at a later point, and it linked a missense DCLRE1C variant to TCR beta V- and J-gene trimming. Data from an earlier analysis indicated that most TCR beta V segments were productive either about 87% or about 30% of the time. One cluster of highly shared sequence variants probably arose as a sequencing artifact.

Sequencing was carried out using PBMCs. This chain joins TRBV2 and TRBJ2-1; 12 nucleotides line up with TRBD2. This receptor was identified in a boy younger than 18 in good health and CMV-seropositive. The DNA of the CDR3 is TGTGCCAGCAGCCCGACTAGCGGGGGACTTTACAATGAGCAGTTCTTC. Encoded protein: CASSPTSGGLYNEQFF. The variable domain in full, with the rest retrieved from reference TRBV2 and TRBJ2-1, is EPEVTQTPSHQVTQMGQEVILRCVPISNHLYFYWYRQILGQKVEFLVSFYNNEISEKSEIFDDQFSVERPDGSNFTLKIRSTKLEDSAMYFCASSPTSGGLYNEQFFGPGTRLTVL.